The 22 T cell receptor beta chains presented below share a single source sample, sequenced in a study of blood T cell repertoires in COVID-19. Data came from immunoSEQ multiplex PCR; TCRdb stores just in-frame clones and leaves some out. The data contain 150,000 or so clones, around 67% of them singletons. The sample consisted of peripheral blood. Every receptor here comes from an elderly woman with acute or convalescent COVID-19.

This clone appeared a single time. V usage is TRBV6-6 and J usage is TRBJ2-5, with 10 positions matching TRBD2. There are 16 residues in the CDR3. Germline CDR1 is MNHNY and CDR2 is SVGAGI (reference sequence). With V trimmed by 6 bases and J by 1 base, 8 bases remained unmatched. The CDR3 DNA is TGTGCCAGCAGCCCCCACCTAGCGGGAGCCCAAGAGACCCAGTACTTC. Encoded protein: CASSPHLAGAQETQYF.

This clone turned up a few times. The chain employs TRBV4-3 and TRBJ2-7; 11 nucleotides line up with TRBD2. Germline loops: CDR1 LGHNA, CDR2 YSLEER. CDR3 length: 17 amino acids. V lost 0 bases to trimming and J lost 3 bases; unmatched junction nucleotides: 7. CDR3 nucleotide sequence: TGCGCCAGCAGCCAAGAGGGCGGGACTAGCGGTTTCTACGAGCAGTACTTC. Amino acids: CASSQEGGTSGFYEQYF.

The genes are TRBV4-2 and TRBJ2-5; D may be TRBD2 (5 bases). CDR1 is LGHNA and CDR2 is YNFKEQ in the germline V gene. This CDR3 has 14 residues. The V and J ends lost 0 bases and 6 bases respectively, with 11 bases between them. For the CDR3, the DNA is TGTGCCAGCAGCCAAGATACCTCGGGGAAGACCCAGTACTTC. Encoded protein: CASSQDTSGKTQYF.

The genes are TRBV6-6 and TRBJ1-1, with 7 positions matching TRBD1. The V and J ends lost 3 bases and 5 bases, in that order; junction bases with no gene match: 9. The CDR3 runs 15 residues. Germline V gene data show CDR1 as MNHNY and CDR2 as SVGAGI (reference sequence). The CDR3 region is CASSYPEQGRTEAFF. The CDR3 coding sequence is TGTGCCAGCAGTTATCCCGAACAGGGGAGGACTGAAGCTTTCTTT.

This chain joins TRBV18 and TRBJ1-1; 9 positions agree with TRBD1. Trimming at V came to 6 bases and at J to 6 bases, leaving 8 bases not matched to a gene. This CDR3 is built from 14 residues. Germline CDR1 KGHSH, CDR2 LQKENI. As DNA, the CDR3 is TGTGCCAGCTCCTTCTCACAGGGGGCGGCTGAAGCTTTCTTT. As protein: CASSFSQGAAEAFF.

In its sample, this clone was seen many times. The chain joins TRBV2 to TRBJ1-2, with 7 bases aligning to TRBD1. The CDR3 consists of 12 residues. Germline V gives CDR1 SNHLY, CDR2 FYNNEI. With 4 bases clipped from V and 4 bases from J, the junction kept 0 bases outside the gene matches. The CDR3 sequence is CASSGDSYGYTF. The CDR3 region has the DNA TGTGCCAGCAGTGGGGACAGCTATGGCTACACCTTC.

The V and J genes are TRBV19 and TRBJ1-5, with unresolved D. Trimming stripped 4 bases from V and 2 bases from J, with 9 bases between. The CDR3 totals 14 residues. Per germline, CDR1 LNHDA and CDR2 SQIVND (reference sequence). CDR3 sequence: CASSNSGGNQPQHF. In nucleotides, the CDR3 is TGTGCCAGTAGTAACAGTGGCGGCAATCAGCCCCAGCATTTT.

This chain joins TRBV7-9 and TRBJ2-3, with a weak D call TRBD2 (6 bases). Trimming pared 2 bases from V and 1 base from J, leaving 13 bases between. From germline, CDR1 is SEHNR and CDR2 FQNEAQ (reference sequence). The CDR3 is made up of 16 amino acids. The CDR3 DNA sequence: TGTGCCAGCAGCTTAACTTCGGGACTCGGCACAGATACGCAGTATTTT. Translation gives CASSLTSGLGTDTQYF.

The V call is TRBV7-8, the J call TRBJ2-7; no firm D call. The CDR3 length is 13 residues. Trimming took off 4 bases at V and 7 bases at J, with 14 bases between the two ends. The germline V gene has CDR1 SGHVS and CDR2 FQNEAQ. DNA of the CDR3: TGTGCCAGCAGCTCGCTAGACTTGTATGAGCAGTACTTC. This encodes CASSSLDLYEQYF.

The CDR3 is CASSLEREEVGEQYF. In DNA, the CDR3 is TGTGCCAGCAGCTTAGAGCGGGAGGAGGTTGGGGAGCAGTACTTC. The rearrangement links TRBV7-9 to TRBJ2-7, with 9 bases identical to TRBD2. V trimming: 1 base; J trimming: 7 bases; junction bases outside the gene matches: 8. The CDR3 totals 15 residues. Germline CDR1 is SEHNR and CDR2 is FQNEAQ (reference sequence).

The chain joins TRBV5-1 to TRBJ1-2; D call uncertain. V dropped 0 bases and J dropped 3 bases, with 9 bases sitting between them. CDR1 and CDR2 from the germline V gene are SGHRS and YFSETQ. CDR3 length: 14 residues. The CDR3 loop is CASSLGTEDYGYTF. The DNA of the CDR3 is TGCGCCAGCAGCTTGGGCACCGAGGACTATGGCTACACCTTC.

In its sample, this clone was seen many times. This chain joins TRBV21-1 and TRBJ2-7; TRBD2, the D gene given by the table, was not confirmed from the DNA. TRBV21-1 has pseudogene status. This CDR3 contains 14 residues. The CDR3 here is CASSERGLAYEQYF. The CDR3 DNA reads TGTGCCAGCAGCGAAAGGGGACTAGCCTACGAGCAGTACTTC.

The chain carries TRBV5-1 and TRBJ2-3, with 8 bases that match TRBD2. V was pared by 2 bases and J by 2 bases, with 7 bases of the junction left unmatched. From germline, CDR1 is SGHRS and CDR2 YFSETQ. The length of the CDR3 is 16 residues. The CDR3 loop reads CASSLAGEPYTDTQYF. The CDR3, as DNA: TGCGCCAGCAGCTTAGCGGGAGAACCTTACACAGATACGCAGTATTTT.

This clone has more than one count but fewer than ten. This chain connects TRBV9 to TRBJ1-2, with a weak D call TRBD1 (6 bases). This CDR3 is 13 amino acids long. From germline, CDR1 is SGDLS and CDR2 YYNGEE. V was cut by 3 bases and J by 4 bases, with 10 bases left in between. CDR3 region: CASSGNRAYGYTF. CDR3 coding DNA: TGTGCCAGCAGCGGTAACAGGGCCTATGGCTACACCTTC.

This clone has a handful of counts. J is TRBJ2-1 and V is TRBV2; 9 bases agree with TRBD2. The CDR3 is 15 amino acids. The junction had 13 bases not matched to a gene; V was cut back by 7 bases and J by 9 bases. Per the germline V gene, CDR1 is SNHLY and CDR2 is FYNNEI. In nucleotides, the CDR3 is TGTGCCAGCATCAGGGCTAGCGGGACGCGGTCTGAGCAGTTCTTC. Amino acid sequence: CASIRASGTRSEQFF.

CDR3 sequence reads: CASTTLRDSLTDTQYF. CDR3 nucleotide sequence: TGTGCCAGCACCACTCTTCGGGACAGTCTCACAGATACGCAGTATTTT. The chain couples TRBV5-6 to TRBJ2-3, with TRBD1 identical over 7 bases. CDR3 length: 16 residues. Germline V gene data show CDR1 as SGHDT and CDR2 as YYEEEE. Losses at the gene ends were 6 bases for V and 2 bases for J; bases not matched to a gene: 12.

The rearrangement links TRBV25-1 to TRBJ1-2; D remains unclear. The CDR3 sequence is 12 residues long. Germline V gene data show CDR1 as MGHDK and CDR2 as SYGVNS. Trimming removed 3 bases from V and 4 bases from J, with 6 bases in between. This CDR3 reads CASSDSGYGYTF. The DNA for the CDR3 is TGTGCCAGCAGTGACTCGGGCTATGGCTACACCTTC.

This sequence joins TRBV7-3 and TRBJ1-1; the match to TRBD1 covers 7 bases. The CDR3 has 14 residues. V shed 5 bases, J shed 1 base, and the junction held 4 bases outside the gene matches. CDR1 is SGHTA, CDR2 FQGTGA, per germline. The CDR3 protein is CASSKGTENTEAFF. The CDR3 nucleotides are TGTGCCAGCAGCAAAGGGACAGAGAACACTGAAGCTTTCTTT.

This rearrangement joins TRBV3-1 (or the pseudogene TRBV3-2) to TRBJ1-1; 9 bases map to TRBD1. Germline-derived CDR1 and CDR2 are LGHDT and YNNKEL (reference sequence). The CDR3 length is 13 residues. With V trimmed by 6 bases and J by 5 bases, 4 bases remained unmatched. The CDR3: CASREQGATEAFF. For the CDR3, the DNA is TGTGCCAGCAGGGAACAGGGGGCGACTGAAGCTTTCTTT.

This clone occurred once. The rearrangement uses TRBV3-1 (or the pseudogene TRBV3-2) and TRBJ1-3; perhaps TRBD1 as D (6 bases). The V gene lost 5 bases and the J gene lost 2 bases, with 16 bases spanning the gap. This CDR3 comprises 16 residues. Germline V gene sequence: CDR1 LGHDT, CDR2 YNNKEL (reference sequence). CDR3 coding DNA: TGTGCCAGCAGCTCCCGCCAGCGGGGGCCTGGAAACACCATATATTTT. Translation gives CASSSRQRGPGNTIYF.

CDR3 protein: CASSLFGGSRYEQYF. The CDR3, as DNA: TGTGCCAGCAGTTTATTCGGAGGGTCGCGGTACGAGCAGTACTTC. The chain couples TRBV28 to TRBJ2-7; tentative D call: TRBD2 (6 bases). Per the germline V gene, CDR1 is MDHEN and CDR2 is SYDVKM. V dropped 1 base and J dropped 4 bases, with 14 bases sitting between them. This CDR3 spans 15 amino acids.

This clone was observed once. The chain employs TRBV9 and TRBJ2-1; TRBD2 matches at 11 bases. V was clipped by 0 bases and J by 7 bases; unmatched bases: 15. Per the germline V gene, CDR1 is SGDLS and CDR2 is YYNGEE. The CDR3 length is 19 residues. This CDR3 reads CASSVDPTSSSGRRNEQFF. The CDR3 bases are TGTGCCAGCAGCGTAGATCCCACCTCTTCTAGCGGGAGGAGAAATGAGCAGTTCTTC. The whole variable domain, remainder taken from reference TRBV9 and TRBJ2-1, is DSGVTQTPKHLITATGQRVTLRCSPRSGDLSVYWYQQSLDQGLQFLIQYYNGEERAKGNILERFSAQQFPDLHSELNLSSLELGDSALYFCASSVDPTSSSGRRNEQFFGPGTRLTVL.